This passage covers 19 T cell receptor beta chains from one sample sequenced in a study of cytomegalovirus exposure and HLA in healthy donors. The study ran its PCR with 60 Vbeta and 13 Jbeta primers. Profiled with immunoSEQ multiplex PCR; TCRdb holds only in-frame clones, not every one. The sample has under 150,000 clones; 81% are singletons. Sequenced material: PBMCs. These receptors came from a woman in her 30s in good health and CMV-seronegative.

This chain joins TRBV19 and TRBJ1-5; D gene ambiguous. Per the germline V gene, CDR1 is LNHDA and CDR2 is SQIVND (reference sequence). The CDR3 totals 13 residues. The V gene lost 5 bases and the J gene lost 5 bases, with 10 bases spanning the gap. CDR3 coding DNA: TGTGCCAGTAGTGTAGGTCGTGATCAGCCCCAGCATTTT. Its translation: CASSVGRDQPQHF.

The genes are TRBV5-1 and TRBJ2-3, with 8 nucleotides matching TRBD2. Per the germline V gene, CDR1 is SGHRS and CDR2 is YFSETQ. The CDR3 runs to 15 residues. V shed 0 bases, J shed 4 bases, and the junction held 4 bases outside the gene matches. CDR3 coding DNA: TGCGCCAGCAGCTTGGGGGGACTAGAGGCAGATACGCAGTATTTT. The encoded protein is CASSLGGLEADTQYF.

This clone was counted between two and nine times. The chain's CDR3 is CASSYSAGQGQPQHF. CDR3 sequence (DNA): TGTGCCAGCAGTTACTCAGCAGGGCAAGGTCAGCCCCAGCATTTT. The chain carries TRBV6-5 and TRBJ1-5; a possible D gene is TRBD1 (5 bases). V dropped 0 bases and J dropped 6 bases, with 12 bases sitting between them. Germline V gives CDR1 MNHEY, CDR2 SVGAGI. The CDR3 is 15 residues long.

The rearrangement links TRBV27 to TRBJ2-7, with 7 bases that match TRBD1. In germline, CDR1 is MNHEY, CDR2 SMNVEV (reference sequence). V shed 5 bases and J 2 bases; nucleotides not matched to a gene: 6. The CDR3 extends over 14 amino acids. The CDR3 here is CASSPQDRTYEQYF. In nucleotides, the CDR3 is TGTGCCAGCAGTCCCCAGGACAGGACCTACGAGCAGTACTTC.

The CDR3: CASSPRQETQYF. The CDR3 DNA reads TGTGCCAGCAGTCCCCGCCAAGAGACCCAGTACTTC. V and J are TRBV6-5 and TRBJ2-5; D call uncertain. Germline values: CDR1 MNHEY, CDR2 SVGAGI. The CDR3 sequence is 12 residues long. V was trimmed by 5 bases and J by 1 base, leaving 5 bases between them.

The chain recombines TRBV5-1 with TRBJ2-5; the D is unclear. The end of the DNA fits TRBJ2-7 better, so the J call may be wrong. The length of the CDR3 is 15 residues. Looked up from germline, CDR1 is SGHRS and CDR2 is YFSETQ. The CDR3 region has the DNA TGCGCCAGCAGCATTCGGAGATCGAAGGCGTACGAGCAGTACTTC. Protein: CASSIRRSKAYEQYF.

The chain recombines TRBV5-4 with TRBJ2-3, with 7 bases fitting TRBD2. This CDR3 has 16 residues. V was clipped by 4 bases and J by 0 bases; unmatched bases: 8. Germline-derived CDR1 and CDR2 are SGHNT and YYREEE (reference sequence). CDR3 nucleotides: TGTGCCAGCAGCCAAGTCGGAGCGGGGAGCACAGATACGCAGTATTTT. It yields the protein CASSQVGAGSTDTQYF.

The chain recombines TRBV28 with TRBJ1-5; D not certain. The length of the CDR3 is 14 residues. Trimming took 5 bases from V and 7 from J, leaving 15 bases between them. Germline V gene sequence: CDR1 MDHEN, CDR2 SYDVKM. CDR3 protein: CASSLPGLSQPQHF. The CDR3 region has the DNA TGTGCCAGCAGTCTCCCGGGGTTAAGCCAGCCCCAGCATTTT. Full variable domain (missing parts from reference TRBV28 and TRBJ1-5): DVKVTQSSRYLVKRTGEKVFLECVQDMDHENMFWYRQDPGLGLRLIYFSYDVKMKEKGDIPEGYSVSREKKERFSLILESASTNQTSMYLCASSLPGLSQPQHFGDGTRLSIL.

The chain carries TRBV7-9 and TRBJ2-5; 10 nucleotides match TRBD1. Looked up from germline, CDR1 is SEHNR and CDR2 is FQNEAQ (reference sequence). Trimming cost V 5 bases and J 4 bases; bases outside gene matches: 7. This CDR3 region has 15 residues. The CDR3, as DNA: TGTGCCAGCAGCCCGACAGGGGGCGGGCCAGAGACCCAGTACTTC. Translated, it gives CASSPTGGGPETQYF. The full variable domain, in which reference TRBV7-9 and TRBJ2-5 provide the parts outside the CDR3, is DTGVSQNPRHKITKRGQNVTFRCDPISEHNRLYWYRQTLGQGPEFLTYFQNEAQLEKSRLLSDRFSAERPKGSFSTLEIQRTEQGDSAMYLCASSPTGGGPETQYFGPGTRLLVL.

V and J are TRBV9 and TRBJ1-2; D uncertain. There are 15 residues in the CDR3. Germline V CDR1 and CDR2: SGDLS, YYNGEE. V was pared by 0 bases and J by 8 bases, with 17 bases between. CDR3 in amino acids: CASSVGLDFGGGYTF. The DNA of the CDR3 is TGTGCCAGCAGCGTAGGTCTGGACTTCGGAGGCGGCTACACCTTC.

The V and J genes are TRBV5-1 and TRBJ1-1; D ambiguous. Germline values: CDR1 SGHRS, CDR2 YFSETQ. V was shortened by 3 bases and J by 2 bases, with 14 bases between the two germline ends. The CDR3 contains 15 residues. The CDR3 loop is CASSSQITGNTEAFF. The CDR3 region has the DNA TGCGCCAGCAGCTCCCAGATAACGGGTAACACTGAAGCTTTCTTT.

The chain links TRBV6-1 to TRBJ2-7, with 7 nucleotides matching TRBD1. The V and J ends lost 2 bases and 2 bases, in that order; junction bases with no gene match: 3. CDR1 is MNHNS and CDR2 is SASEGT in the germline V gene. The CDR3 runs 14 residues. CDR3 protein: CASSERDRAYEQYF. For the CDR3, the DNA is TGTGCCAGCAGTGAAAGAGACAGGGCCTACGAGCAGTACTTC.

The chain has TRBV6-5 and TRBJ1-6; the D gene is possibly TRBD1 (5 bases). Germline-derived CDR1 and CDR2 are MNHEY and SVGAGI. The CDR3 length is 13 residues. Deletions cut 2 bases from V and 6 bases from J, with 5 bases between. CDR3 coding DNA: TGTGCCAGCAGTTACAGGGGTAATTCACCCCTCCACTTT. This encodes CASSYRGNSPLHF.

The chain carries TRBV5-6 and TRBJ1-2; D not certain. The CDR3 covers 14 residues. Germline V gene data show CDR1 as SGHDT and CDR2 as YYEEEE. V was clipped by 4 bases and J by 0 bases, with 10 bases between them. This CDR3 reads CASSGDRANYGYTF. CDR3 nucleotide sequence: TGTGCCAGCAGCGGAGACCGAGCTAACTATGGCTACACCTTC. The complete variable domain, with remaining parts taken from reference TRBV5-6 and TRBJ1-2, reads DAGVTQSPTHLIKTRGQQVTLRCSPKSGHDTVSWYQQALGQGPQFIFQYYEEEERQRGNFPDRFSGHQFPNYSSELNVNALLLGDSALYLCASSGDRANYGYTFGSGTRLTVV.

The chain couples TRBV19 to TRBJ2-3; 8 bases fit TRBD2. V lost 6 bases, J lost 5 bases, and 13 bases stayed unmatched. The CDR3 is 16 residues long. CDR1 is LNHDA and CDR2 is SQIVND in the germline V gene (reference sequence). CDR3 sequence: CASSSPGVAGQDTQYF. As DNA, the CDR3 is TGTGCCAGTAGCTCCCCTGGGGTAGCGGGGCAAGATACGCAGTATTTT. Variable domain in full (rest from reference TRBV19 and TRBJ2-3): DGGITQSPKYLFRKEGQNVTLSCEQNLNHDAMYWYRQDPGQGLRLIYYSQIVNDFQKGDIAEGYSVSREKKESFPLTVTSAQKNPTAFYLCASSSPGVAGQDTQYFGPGTRLTVL.

The chain has TRBV27 and TRBJ2-2; D might be TRBD2 (6 bases). CDR3 length: 16 residues. CDR1 and CDR2 from the germline V gene are MNHEY and SMNVEV (reference sequence). Between the trimmed V and J ends, which lost 3 bases and 1 base, there was a span of 12 bases. This CDR3 reads CASSFPGAMNTGELFF. The CDR3 bases are TGTGCCAGCAGTTTCCCGGGAGCGATGAACACCGGGGAGCTGTTTTTT.

V usage is TRBV5-1 and J usage is TRBJ2-7; TRBD1 matches at 12 bases. The V segment lost 0 bases and the J segment 7 bases; nucleotides outside the gene matches: 5. CDR3 length equals 15 residues. The germline V gene has CDR1 SGHRS and CDR2 YFSETQ. CDR3 DNA sequence: TGCGCCAGCAGCTTGGGGGGGACAGGGGGCTGGGAGCAGTACTTC. It yields the protein CASSLGGTGGWEQYF.

The chain employs TRBV2 and TRBJ2-5, with D unclear. The CDR3 sequence is 13 residues long. Trimming took 8 bases from V and 5 from J, leaving 15 bases between them. Germline CDR1 SNHLY, CDR2 FYNNEI. The CDR3 DNA reads as TGTGCCAGCTCTGAGCTCCCCGTGGAGACCCAGTACTTC. Its protein is CASSELPVETQYF.

The chain couples TRBV6-1 to TRBJ1-5, with D maybe TRBD1 (5 bases). Deletions cut 5 bases from V and 4 bases from J, with 12 bases between. The germline CDR1 and CDR2 sequences are MNHNS and SASEGT. This CDR3 comprises 14 residues. For the CDR3, the DNA is TGTGCCAGCAGTCCAGGGCCAGGGAATCAGCCCCAGCATTTT. Its protein is CASSPGPGNQPQHF.